This T cell receptor beta chain was retrieved from a study of low-dose radiotherapy and immunotherapy resistance in tumors (dated by TCRdb to 2021 to 2024). Notes on the research overall: Patients in Cohort 1 were given 0.5 Gy per fraction every 2 weeks, and the prescribed total PTV dose was 6.5 Gy. Patients were given nivolumab as a 240 mg flat dose every two weeks and ipilimumab at 1 mg/kg every six weeks, with both drugs delivered intravenously. No randomization into treatment groups was done for the people taking part in the trial. Patients took aspirin 300 mg orally once daily for four cycles, starting on cycle 1 day 1. Cohort 2 received 1 Gy per fraction every two weeks, with a total of 13 Gy over 26 weeks. Intravenous cyclophosphamide at 200 mg/m2 was administered every two weeks, one day ahead of each radiation and immunotherapy administration. Eight patients were included in the translational analysis, namely three from the first dose cohort plus the first five from the second dose cohort.

Sequencing was performed on an Illumina HiSeq 2500. First-strand cDNA was synthesized using Superscript III and a set of TRAV- and TRBV-specific primers, so that both TCRalpha and TCRbeta chains were covered. TCRs were amplified with Phusion for approximately 20 PCR cycles using a constant-region primer together with the adapter attached to the V primers. Isolated mRNA was amplified with the MessageAmp II aRNA Amplification Kit, using a roughly 16-hour in vitro transcription at 37°C. The Dynabeads mRNA DIRECT Purification Kit was used to isolate mRNA for TCR sequencing. A second roughly 25-cycle Phusion PCR added indexed Illumina adapters, and products were purified with AMPure XP beads. Concerning the study's data processing: Using custom Perl scripts, TCR sequences that encoded the same protein were pooled, out-of-frame sequences were dropped, and the abundance of each clonotype was calculated. The analysis excluded TCR sequences that were supported by just one read. The metrics used to describe the repertoires included Shannon entropy, Gini index, clonality, richness, and the frequency of TCRs shared between repertoires. The raw public reads went through TCRdb reprocessing: fastp at Q25, MiXCR clone calling, in-frame beta chains kept. Merged by CDR3 protein, the rows form single entries marked with the most common genes and DNA. TCRdb's processing, not the study's, gives the V and J calls here. Across this sample there are 65,000 to 95,000 distinct CDR3 sequences, with under 20% seen only once. More than 4.5% of the sample lies in the top ten.

Taken with the paper, the label for time point translates to: before trial treatment. The donors took part in RACIN, a single-arm, phase I, dose-escalation trial that combined nivolumab, ipilimumab, aspirin, low-dose cyclophosphamide and low-dose radiotherapy. To be eligible, a patient needed to have an advanced solid tumor that was TIL-negative. This clonotype was observed many times. No cognate antigen has been identified for it. No qualities accompany the bases; no much larger clone lies one base away. Sequenced here: PBMCs, sampled before treatment. The sequence derives from a male donor with prostate cancer.

The CDR3 region reads CASKGQGVYEQYF. The DNA sequence is as follows: TGTGCCAGCAAAGGACAGGGAGTGTACGAGCAGTACTTC. The chain is made from TRBV6-5 and TRBJ2-7, with 8 middle bases fitting TRBD1. Including cysteine and phenylalanine, the CDR3 has 13 amino acids. Just CDR3 DNA is preserved here, 39 bases in frame from base 1. V and J are trimmed by 7 bases and 4 bases, and the gene matches miss 6 bases of the junction. Based on the germline V gene, the CDR1 and CDR2 sequences are MNHEY and SVGAGI.